The present T cell receptor (beta chain) was sequenced within a study of blood T cell repertoires in COVID-19. V lost 2 bases to trimming and J lost 2 bases, with 13 bases between them. The CDR3 length is 15 residues. In germline, CDR1 is LNHDA, CDR2 SQIVND (reference sequence). The method was immunoSEQ multiplex PCR; TCRdb's version includes in-frame clones alone and lacks a portion of them. This sample has about 80,000 clones, with approximately 80% found just once. Sequenced input: peripheral blood. The sequence derives from a man between 60 and 70 years old with active or convalescent COVID-19. The chain is built from TRBV19 and TRBJ2-7; the D gene is possibly TRBD1 (6 bases). The CDR3 DNA is TGTGCCAGTAGTATACTTGCACAGGGACCCTACGAGCAGTACTTC. This encodes CASSILAQGPYEQYF.